This entry concerns a single T cell receptor (beta chain). TCRdb keeps only in-frame clones here, not all; method: immunoSEQ multiplex PCR. Found here are 120,000 or so clones, roughly 84% of them singletons; the top ten hold around 9.4%. This entry is derived from a study of control samples from healthy donors and cancer patients. The CDR3 spans 14 residues. CDR1 and CDR2 from the germline V gene are SEHNR and FQNEAQ (reference sequence). The V gene lost 1 base and the J gene lost 7 bases, with 13 bases spanning the gap. The TCR sequence derives from a man aged 40-50 years in good health. J is TRBJ1-1 and V is TRBV7-9; D possibly corresponds to TRBD1 (6 bases). Sequencing was carried out using blood. The CDR3 loop is CASSLDSHRVEAFF. CDR3 coding DNA: TGTGCCAGCAGCTTAGATAGCCACAGGGTTGAAGCTTTCTTT.